The 2 T cell receptor beta chains below come from one sample, sequenced in a study of STAT3 mutations in large granular lymphocyte leukemia. Sequenced by immunoSEQ multiplex PCR; TCRdb stores in-frame clones only, minus some. The profile shows approximately 42,000 clones, roughly 81% of them singletons. Study-level points and caveats: In T-cell large granular lymphocyte leukemia, about half of patients showed multiple immunodominant subclonotypes.

Antigens for these TCRs are unknown. Sequencing was carried out using PBMCs. These TCRs come from a human donor with T large granular lymphocyte leukemia. Some clones in this sample may be carry-over from other donors' samples.

V is TRBV7-2 and J is TRBJ2-7, with 7 positions matching TRBD1. The ends lost 5 bases at V and 3 bases at J; junction bases unmatched: 10. This CDR3 contains 15 residues. Germline V gene data show CDR1 as SGHTA and CDR2 as FQGNSA. CDR3 sequence reads: CASSQGVGGSYEQYF. As DNA, the CDR3 is TGTGCCAGCAGCCAGGGGGTTGGGGGCAGCTACGAGCAGTACTTC.

The chain employs TRBV6-6 and TRBJ2-5; D is undetermined. With 6 bases removed from V and 3 bases from J, the gap between germline ends came to 14 bases. The CDR3 runs 14 residues. Germline loops: CDR1 MNHNY, CDR2 SVGAGI (reference sequence). CDR3 amino acids: CASSTPWREETQYF. The CDR3 bases are TGTGCCAGCAGCACCCCCTGGAGAGAAGAGACCCAGTACTTC.